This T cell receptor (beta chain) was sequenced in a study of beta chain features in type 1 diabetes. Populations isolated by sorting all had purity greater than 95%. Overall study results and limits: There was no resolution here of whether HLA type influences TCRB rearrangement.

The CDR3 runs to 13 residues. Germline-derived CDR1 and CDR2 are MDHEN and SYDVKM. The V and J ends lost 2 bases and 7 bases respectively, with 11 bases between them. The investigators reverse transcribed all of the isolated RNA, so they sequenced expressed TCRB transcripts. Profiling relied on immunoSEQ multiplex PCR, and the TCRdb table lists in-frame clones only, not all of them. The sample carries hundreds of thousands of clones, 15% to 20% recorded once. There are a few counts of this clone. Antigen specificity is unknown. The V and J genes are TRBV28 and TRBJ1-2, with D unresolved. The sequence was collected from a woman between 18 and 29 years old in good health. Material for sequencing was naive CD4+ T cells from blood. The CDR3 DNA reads TGTGCCAGCAGTTTACGAGGGTCCGGTGGCTACACCTTC. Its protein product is CASSLRGSGGYTF.